These 21 T cell receptor beta chains came from one sample sequenced in a study of blood T cell repertoires in COVID-19. This table comes from immunoSEQ multiplex PCR, and its TCRdb copy is limited to in-frame clones, with some not included. This sample has approximately 83,000 clones; 85% occur once, and the top ten carry nearly 3.5%. Sequenced sample: peripheral blood. The receptors derive from a man aged 50-59 years with acute or convalescent COVID-19.

V is TRBV29-1 and J is TRBJ1-1; tentative D call: TRBD1 (6 bases). The CDR3 consists of 11 residues. Trimming removed 7 bases from V and 5 bases from J, with 11 bases in between. CDR1 and CDR2 (germline): SQVTM, ANQGSEA. The CDR3 DNA follows: TGCAGCGGGGTACAGGGAACTGAAGCTTTCTTT. It yields the protein CSGVQGTEAFF.

J is TRBJ1-4 and V is TRBV18; TRBD1 is a possible D gene (5 bases). Looked up from germline, CDR1 is KGHSH and CDR2 is LQKENI. The ends were cut back, 1 base at V and 7 bases at J, with 13 bases in the middle. This CDR3 is 15 amino acids long. CDR3 DNA: TGTGCCAGCTCACCACTGGGCAGGGTTGGTGAAAAACTGTTTTTT. This sequence encodes CASSPLGRVGEKLFF.

This clone is a singleton in its sample. The chain combines TRBV3-1 (or the pseudogene TRBV3-2) with TRBJ2-5; unclear D gene. The CDR3 runs 13 residues. Per the germline V gene, CDR1 is LGHDT and CDR2 is YNNKEL (reference sequence). V dropped 3 bases and J dropped 3 bases, with 8 bases sitting between them. The CDR3 nucleotides are TGTGCCAGCAGCCATTCAACGGAAGAGACCCAGTACTTC. This translates into CASSHSTEETQYF.

The chain is built from TRBV10-3 and TRBJ1-2; maybe TRBD1 (6 bases). The ends were cut back, 2 bases at V and 7 bases at J, with 11 bases in the middle. Germline V gene sequence: CDR1 ENHRY, CDR2 SYGVKD. The CDR3 runs 13 residues. CDR3 bases: TGTGCCATCAGTGAGGGCACAGGGTCTGGCTACACCTTC. It yields the protein CAISEGTGSGYTF.

The chain employs TRBV7-2 and TRBJ2-2; 9 positions agree with TRBD2. CDR1 SGHTA and CDR2 FQGNSA come from the germline V gene. The CDR3 contains 17 residues. The V gene end was trimmed by 3 bases and the J gene end by 0 bases; junction bases not matched to a gene: 5. The chain's CDR3 is CASSFRGGAANTGELFF. The CDR3 DNA follows: TGTGCCAGCAGCTTTCGCGGGGGGGCCGCGAACACCGGGGAGCTGTTTTTT.

The V call is TRBV6-5, the J call TRBJ2-7; a possible D gene is TRBD1 (6 bases). The germline gives CDR1 MNHEY, CDR2 SVGAGI. The CDR3 has 16 residues. V was clipped by 2 bases and J by 0 bases, with 14 bases between them. The CDR3 DNA is TGTGCCAGCAGTTACCGGGACACACCGAGCTCCTACGAGCAGTACTTC. Translating it yields CASSYRDTPSSYEQYF.

This chain links TRBV7-3 with TRBJ2-5; 7 bases match TRBD2. The CDR3 is 13 amino acids. CDR1 is SGHTA and CDR2 is FQGTGA in the germline V gene. The J segment lost 3 bases and the V segment lost 4 bases, leaving 2 bases of the junction unmatched. This CDR3 reads CASSSLAEETQYF. The CDR3 region has the DNA TGTGCCAGCAGCTCCCTAGCGGAAGAGACCCAGTACTTC.

The chain employs TRBV14 and TRBJ2-5; D is unresolved. Germline values: CDR1 SGHDN, CDR2 FVKESK. Trimming stripped 0 bases from V and 4 bases from J, with 9 bases between. The CDR3 length is 14 residues. CDR3: CASSQESSSETQYF. DNA of the CDR3: TGTGCCAGCAGCCAAGAGTCCAGTTCAGAGACCCAGTACTTC.

The chain uses TRBV5-4 and TRBJ2-6, with unresolved D. CDR1 SGHNT and CDR2 YYREEE come from the germline V gene (reference sequence). CDR3 size: 15 residues. V shed 2 bases and J shed 2 bases, with 8 bases lying between them. The chain's CDR3 is CASSLGAPGANVLTF. The CDR3 coding sequence is TGTGCCAGCAGCTTAGGAGCTCCTGGGGCCAACGTCCTGACTTTC.

V is TRBV6-5 and J is TRBJ2-3; 11 positions agree with TRBD1. The CDR3 spans 14 residues. The V gene's germline CDR1 is MNHEY and CDR2 SVGAGI. The V and J ends lost 6 bases and 3 bases, in that order; junction bases with no gene match: 2. The CDR3 here is CASRGDRGTDTQYF. Here the CDR3 DNA reads TGTGCCAGCAGGGGGGACAGGGGGACAGATACGCAGTATTTT.

The chain recombines TRBV6-2 or TRBV6-3 with TRBJ2-7; possible D gene TRBD1, 6 bases. The V and J ends lost 0 bases and 0 bases respectively, with 9 bases between them. Looked up from germline, CDR1 is MNHEY and CDR2 is SVGEGT. The length of the CDR3 is 15 residues. For the CDR3, the DNA is TGTGCCAGCAGTTACTCCGACAGGAACTCCTACGAGCAGTACTTC. It yields the protein CASSYSDRNSYEQYF.

The rearrangement joins TRBV4-3 to TRBJ2-3; 10 positions agree with TRBD1. The CDR3 has 19 residues. After removal of 1 base from V and 2 bases from J, the junction contained 12 bases not matched to a gene. Germline V CDR1 and CDR2: LGHNA, YSLEER. As DNA, the CDR3 is TGCGCCAGCAGCCAAGTTGGTTGGACCGACAGGGGGCACACAGATACGCAGTATTTT. It encodes CASSQVGWTDRGHTDTQYF.

V gene TRBV5-6 combines with J gene TRBJ2-2; no firm D call. Germline V CDR1 and CDR2: SGHDT, YYEEEE. There are 11 residues in the CDR3. Trimming left V 5 bases short and J 6 bases short, with 5 bases between. CDR3 in amino acids: CASSFSGELFF. In nucleotides, the CDR3 is TGTGCCAGCAGTTTCTCCGGGGAGCTGTTTTTT. Combining the CDR3 with reference TRBV5-6 and TRBJ2-2 gives the whole variable domain DAGVTQSPTHLIKTRGQQVTLRCSPKSGHDTVSWYQQALGQGPQFIFQYYEEEERQRGNFPDRFSGHQFPNYSSELNVNALLLGDSALYLCASSFSGELFFGEGSRLTVL.

This clone was observed a handful of times. CDR3 region: CASSYNSPGVRSPLHF. CDR3 coding DNA: TGTGCCAGCAGTTACAATAGTCCGGGTGTGAGGTCACCCCTCCACTTT. The rearrangement uses TRBV6-5 and TRBJ1-6; D not resolved. Germline assignment: CDR1 MNHEY and CDR2 SVGAGI. CDR3 length: 16 residues. V lost 2 bases to trimming and J lost 10 bases, with 18 bases between them.

This clone was found once. The chain couples TRBV11-2 to TRBJ2-5; TRBD1 matches 8 bases. This CDR3 contains 16 residues. V trimming: 5 bases; J trimming: 2 bases; junction bases outside the gene matches: 10. Per germline, CDR1 SGHAT and CDR2 FQNNGV. The CDR3 region is CASSPAARQGQETQYF. The CDR3 DNA reads TGTGCCAGCAGCCCGGCCGCACGACAGGGGCAAGAGACCCAGTACTTC.

The chain is built from TRBV3-1 (or the pseudogene TRBV3-2) and TRBJ1-1; D perhaps matches TRBD1 (6 bases). Trimming removed 3 bases from V and 2 bases from J, with 19 bases in between. This CDR3 region has 17 residues. Germline V gene lookup returns CDR1 LGHDT and CDR2 YNNKEL (reference sequence). The CDR3 sequence is CASSHAQLGGQNTEAFF. CDR3 coding DNA: TGTGCCAGCAGCCACGCCCAGTTGGGGGGGCAAAACACTGAAGCTTTCTTT.

This chain uses TRBV7-3 with TRBJ2-3, with TRBD2 matching 8 bases. Germline-derived CDR1 and CDR2 are SGHTA and FQGTGA. V trimming: 5 bases; J trimming: 1 base; junction bases outside the gene matches: 8. The CDR3 spans 16 residues. CDR3 protein: CASSRLGGARTDTQYF. The CDR3, as DNA: TGTGCCAGCAGCCGCCTCGGGGGGGCTCGCACAGATACGCAGTATTTT.

V is TRBV7-2 and J is TRBJ1-2; D is unresolved. The V end lost 5 bases, the J end lost 5 bases, and 9 bases lay between the germline ends. The CDR3 totals 12 residues. The V gene's germline CDR1 is SGHTA and CDR2 FQGNSA. DNA for the CDR3: TGTGCCAGCAGCGTTGACGGGTATGGCTACACCTTC. Its protein is CASSVDGYGYTF.

The chain is built from TRBV4-2 and TRBJ1-2; tentative D call: TRBD1 (5 bases). V lost 3 bases and J 0 bases, leaving 11 bases between the germline ends. The CDR3 spans 15 residues. The germline V gene encodes CDR1 LGHNA and CDR2 YNFKEQ. In DNA form, the CDR3 reads TGTGCCAGCAGCCAGGCCAGGGCTTCTAACTATGGCTACACCTTC. Amino acids: CASSQARASNYGYTF.

This chain joins TRBV11-2 and TRBJ2-7, with a tentative D call TRBD1 (6 bases). In germline, CDR1 is SGHAT, CDR2 FQNNGV. There are 12 residues in the CDR3. V shed 1 base and J shed 12 bases, with 13 bases lying between them. The CDR3 DNA reads as TGTGCCAGCAGCTTAGGCTACGACAGGTGGTACTTC. The encoded protein is CASSLGYDRWYF.

The chain has TRBV7-2 and TRBJ2-5; TRBD2 matches 9 bases. This CDR3 contains 14 residues. In germline, CDR1 is SGHTA, CDR2 FQGNSA. V lost 5 bases and J lost 3; bases outside the gene matches: 4. The DNA of the CDR3 is TGTGCCAGCAGCCCACGACTAGCGGAAGAGACCCAGTACTTC. Its protein product is CASSPRLAEETQYF.